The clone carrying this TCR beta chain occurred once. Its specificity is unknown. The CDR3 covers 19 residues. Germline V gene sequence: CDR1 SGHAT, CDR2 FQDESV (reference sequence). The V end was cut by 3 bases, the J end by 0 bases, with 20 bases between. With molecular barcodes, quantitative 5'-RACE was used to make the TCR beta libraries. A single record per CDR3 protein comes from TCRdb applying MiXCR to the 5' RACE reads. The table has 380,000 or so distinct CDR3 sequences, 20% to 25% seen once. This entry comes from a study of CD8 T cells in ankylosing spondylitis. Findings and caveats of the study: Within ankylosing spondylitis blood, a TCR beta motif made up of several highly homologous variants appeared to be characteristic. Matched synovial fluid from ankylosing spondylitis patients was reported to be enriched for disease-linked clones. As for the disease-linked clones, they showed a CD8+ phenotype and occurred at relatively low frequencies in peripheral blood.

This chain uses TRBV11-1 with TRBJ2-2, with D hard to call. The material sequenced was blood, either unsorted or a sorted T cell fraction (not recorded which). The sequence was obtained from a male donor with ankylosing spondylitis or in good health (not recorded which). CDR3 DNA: TGTGCCAGCAGCTTTAACCATGCAGTTGGGCAGGCGAACACCGGGGAGCTGTTTTTT. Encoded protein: CASSFNHAVGQANTGELFF.